These 3 T cell receptor beta chains were all obtained from the same sample, sequenced in a study of monozygotic twins with inflammatory bowel disease. TCRdb reprocessed the 5' RACE reads; each CDR3 protein has one entry and no DNA is given. The listing records about 300,000 distinct CDR3 sequences. Sequenced input: blood. The source of these receptors is a human donor with ulcerative colitis or Crohn's disease, or a healthy co-twin of an affected twin (not recorded which).

The chain is built from TRBV6-5 and TRBJ2-5. CDR1 MNHEY and CDR2 SVGAGI come from the germline V gene. The CDR3 runs to 16 residues. This chain's CDR3 is CASSYSLFSWEETQYF.

The V and J genes are TRBV13 and TRBJ2-3; TCRdb's D call of TRBD1 is untestable without DNA. The length of the CDR3 is 15 residues. Germline values: CDR1 PRHDT, CDR2 FYEKMQ (reference sequence). CDR3 protein: CASSTRTGSADTQYF.

This rearrangement joins TRBV6-2 or TRBV6-3 to TRBJ2-7. CDR3 length equals 13 residues. In germline, CDR1 is MNHEY, CDR2 SVGEGT. CDR3 sequence reads: CASGRGGSYEQYF.